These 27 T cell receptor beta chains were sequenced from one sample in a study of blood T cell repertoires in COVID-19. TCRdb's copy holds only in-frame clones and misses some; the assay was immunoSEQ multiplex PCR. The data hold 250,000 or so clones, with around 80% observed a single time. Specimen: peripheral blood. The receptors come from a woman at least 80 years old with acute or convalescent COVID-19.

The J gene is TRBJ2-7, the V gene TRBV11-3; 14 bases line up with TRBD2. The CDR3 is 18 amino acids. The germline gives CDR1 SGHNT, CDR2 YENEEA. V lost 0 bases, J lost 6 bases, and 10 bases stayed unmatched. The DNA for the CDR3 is TGTGCCAGCAGCTTAGACTCGGGACTAGCGGGGGCCTCGGGCGAGCAGTACTTC. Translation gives CASSLDSGLAGASGEQYF.

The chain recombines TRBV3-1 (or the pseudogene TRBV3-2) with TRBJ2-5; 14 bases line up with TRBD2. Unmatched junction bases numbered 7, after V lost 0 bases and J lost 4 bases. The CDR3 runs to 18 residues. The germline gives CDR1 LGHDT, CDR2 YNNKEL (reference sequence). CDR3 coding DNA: TGTGCCAGCAGCCAAGATTTGAGACTAGCGGGGGGGCGAGAGACCCAGTACTTC. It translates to CASSQDLRLAGGRETQYF.

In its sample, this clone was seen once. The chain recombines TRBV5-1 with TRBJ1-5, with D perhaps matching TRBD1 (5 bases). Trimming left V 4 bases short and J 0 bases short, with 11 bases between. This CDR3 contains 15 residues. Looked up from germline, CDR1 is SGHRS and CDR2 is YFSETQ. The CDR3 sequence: CASSLEGISNQPQHF. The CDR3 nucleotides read TGCGCCAGCAGCCTGGAGGGGATTAGCAATCAGCCCCAGCATTTT.

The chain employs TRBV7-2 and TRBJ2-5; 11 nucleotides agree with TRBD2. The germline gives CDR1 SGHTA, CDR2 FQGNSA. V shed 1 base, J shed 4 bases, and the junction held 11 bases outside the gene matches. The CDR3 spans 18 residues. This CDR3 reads CASSLGSMRLAGSETQYF. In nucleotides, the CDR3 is TGTGCCAGCAGCTTAGGTAGTATGAGACTAGCGGGATCAGAGACCCAGTACTTC.

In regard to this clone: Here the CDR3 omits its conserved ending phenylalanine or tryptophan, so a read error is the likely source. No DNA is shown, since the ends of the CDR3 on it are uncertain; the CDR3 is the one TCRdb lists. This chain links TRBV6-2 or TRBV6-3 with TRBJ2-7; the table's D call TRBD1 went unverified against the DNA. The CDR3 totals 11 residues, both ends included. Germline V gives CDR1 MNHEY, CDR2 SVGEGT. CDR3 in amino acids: CASSYNRNLLL.

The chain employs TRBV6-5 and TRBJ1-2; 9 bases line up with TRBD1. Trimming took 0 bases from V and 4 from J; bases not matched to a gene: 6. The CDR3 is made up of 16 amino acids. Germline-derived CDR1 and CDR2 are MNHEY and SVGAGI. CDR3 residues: CASSYSNRGRSYGYTF. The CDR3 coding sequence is TGTGCCAGCAGTTACTCGAACAGGGGGCGGAGCTATGGCTACACCTTC.

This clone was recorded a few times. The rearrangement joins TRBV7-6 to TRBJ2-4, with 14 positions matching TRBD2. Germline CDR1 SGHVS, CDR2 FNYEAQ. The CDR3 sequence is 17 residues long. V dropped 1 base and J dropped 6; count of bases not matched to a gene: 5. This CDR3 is CASSLDGTSGSRNIQYF. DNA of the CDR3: TGTGCCAGCAGCTTAGATGGGACTAGCGGGAGTCGAAACATTCAGTACTTC.

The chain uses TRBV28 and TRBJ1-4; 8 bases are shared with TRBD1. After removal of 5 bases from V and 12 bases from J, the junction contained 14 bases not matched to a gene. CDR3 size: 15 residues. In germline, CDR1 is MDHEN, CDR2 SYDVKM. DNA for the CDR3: TGTGCCAGCAGTCCCGCAAGGCTGGACAGGGTAGAACTGTTTTTT. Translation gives CASSPARLDRVELFF.

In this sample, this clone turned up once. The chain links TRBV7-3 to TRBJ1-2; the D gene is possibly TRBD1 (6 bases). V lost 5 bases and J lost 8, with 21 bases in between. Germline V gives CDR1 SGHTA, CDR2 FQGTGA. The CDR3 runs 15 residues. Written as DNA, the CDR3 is TGTGCCAGCAGCCTACAGGGCTCCCCCCTGGAAGGCTACACCTTC. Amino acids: CASSLQGSPLEGYTF.

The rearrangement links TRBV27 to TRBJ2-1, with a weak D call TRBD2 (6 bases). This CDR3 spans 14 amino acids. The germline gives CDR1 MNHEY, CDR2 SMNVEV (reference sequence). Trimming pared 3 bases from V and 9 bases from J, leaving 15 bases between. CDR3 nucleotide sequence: TGTGCCAGCAGTTTCCTAGAACCGGGAGTTGAGCAGTTCTTC. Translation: CASSFLEPGVEQFF.

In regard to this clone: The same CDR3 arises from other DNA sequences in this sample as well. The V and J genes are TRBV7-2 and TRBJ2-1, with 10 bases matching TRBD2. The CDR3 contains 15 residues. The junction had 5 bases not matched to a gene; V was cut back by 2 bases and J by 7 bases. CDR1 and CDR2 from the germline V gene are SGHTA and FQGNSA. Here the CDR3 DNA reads TGTGCCAGCAGCTTACTAGCGGGGGTCTCGAATGAGCAGTTCTTC. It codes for CASSLLAGVSNEQFF.

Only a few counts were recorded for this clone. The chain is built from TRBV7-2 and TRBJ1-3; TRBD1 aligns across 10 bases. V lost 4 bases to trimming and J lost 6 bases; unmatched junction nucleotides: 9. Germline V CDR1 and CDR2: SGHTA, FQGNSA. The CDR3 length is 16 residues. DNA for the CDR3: TGTGCCAGCAGCTCAGCCGGGACAGGGGAGACAAACACCATATATTTT. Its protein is CASSSAGTGETNTIYF.

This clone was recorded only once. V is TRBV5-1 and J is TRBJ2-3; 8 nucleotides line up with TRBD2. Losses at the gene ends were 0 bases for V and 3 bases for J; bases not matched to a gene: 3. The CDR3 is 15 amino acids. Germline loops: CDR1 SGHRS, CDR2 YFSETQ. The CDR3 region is CASSLDSGKTDTQYF. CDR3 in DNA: TGCGCCAGCAGCTTGGATAGCGGGAAGACAGATACGCAGTATTTT.

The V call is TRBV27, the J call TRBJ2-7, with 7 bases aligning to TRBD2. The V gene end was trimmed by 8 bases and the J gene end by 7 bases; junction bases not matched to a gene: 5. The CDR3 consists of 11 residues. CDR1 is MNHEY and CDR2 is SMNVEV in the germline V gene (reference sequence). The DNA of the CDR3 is TGTGCCAGCGGGGGGGAAGGGGAGCAGTACTTC. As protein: CASGGEGEQYF.

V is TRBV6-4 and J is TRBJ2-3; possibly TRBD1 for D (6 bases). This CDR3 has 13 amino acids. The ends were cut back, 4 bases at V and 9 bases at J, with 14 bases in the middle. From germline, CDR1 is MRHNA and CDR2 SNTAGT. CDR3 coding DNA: TGTGCCAGCAGTGTATCCCAGGGGCAGACGCAGTATTTT. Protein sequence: CASSVSQGQTQYF.

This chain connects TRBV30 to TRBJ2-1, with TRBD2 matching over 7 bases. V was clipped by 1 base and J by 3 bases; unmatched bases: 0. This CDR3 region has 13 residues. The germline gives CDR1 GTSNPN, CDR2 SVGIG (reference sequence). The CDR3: CAWSGGGYNEQFF. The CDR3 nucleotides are TGTGCCTGGAGTGGCGGGGGCTACAATGAGCAGTTCTTC.

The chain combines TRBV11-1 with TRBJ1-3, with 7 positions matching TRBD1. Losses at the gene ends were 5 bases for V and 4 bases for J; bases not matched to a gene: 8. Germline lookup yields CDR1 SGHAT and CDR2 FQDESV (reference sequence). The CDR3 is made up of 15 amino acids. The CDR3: CASSISTGFGNTIYF. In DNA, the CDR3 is TGTGCCAGCAGCATATCGACAGGGTTCGGAAACACCATATATTTT.

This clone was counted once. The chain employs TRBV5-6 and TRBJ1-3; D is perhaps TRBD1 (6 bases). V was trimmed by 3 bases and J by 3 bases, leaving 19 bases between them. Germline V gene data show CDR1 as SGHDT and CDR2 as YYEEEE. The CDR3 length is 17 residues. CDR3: CASSSNRDTSYGNTIYF. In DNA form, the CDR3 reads TGTGCCAGCAGCTCGAACCGGGACACCTCTTATGGAAACACCATATATTTT.

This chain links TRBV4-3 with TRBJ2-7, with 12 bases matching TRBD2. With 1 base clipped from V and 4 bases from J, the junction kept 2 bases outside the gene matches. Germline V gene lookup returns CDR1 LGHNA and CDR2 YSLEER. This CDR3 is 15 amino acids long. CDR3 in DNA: TGCGCCAGCAGCCAAGTGACTAGCGGGAGTTACGAGCAGTACTTC. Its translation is CASSQVTSGSYEQYF.

The CDR3 region has the DNA TGTGCCAGCACCACCATTAGCGGGACAAAGACCCAGTACTTC. As protein: CASTTISGTKTQYF. The chain couples TRBV11-2 to TRBJ2-5, with TRBD2 matching 8 bases. The trim removed 7 bases at V and 6 bases at J, leaving 10 bases unmatched. Germline CDR1 reads SGHAT; CDR2 reads FQNNGV. The CDR3 contains 14 residues.

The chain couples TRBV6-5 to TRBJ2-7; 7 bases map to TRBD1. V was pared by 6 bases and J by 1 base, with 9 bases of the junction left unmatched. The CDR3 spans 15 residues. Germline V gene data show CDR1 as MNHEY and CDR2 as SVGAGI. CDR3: CASRPNRDSSYEQYF. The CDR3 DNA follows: TGTGCCAGCAGGCCAAACCGGGACAGTTCCTACGAGCAGTACTTC.

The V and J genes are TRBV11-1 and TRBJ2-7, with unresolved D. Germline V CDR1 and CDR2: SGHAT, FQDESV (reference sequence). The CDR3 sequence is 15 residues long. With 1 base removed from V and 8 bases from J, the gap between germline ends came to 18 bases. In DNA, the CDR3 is TGTGCCAGCAGCTTAGGTAGTATTAGCTCGGCGAAGCAGTACTTC. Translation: CASSLGSISSAKQYF.

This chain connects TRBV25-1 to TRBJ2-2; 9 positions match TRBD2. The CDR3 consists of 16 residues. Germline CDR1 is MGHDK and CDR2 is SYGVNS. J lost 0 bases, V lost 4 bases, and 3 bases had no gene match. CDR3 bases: TGTGCCAGCAGTGCCGCTAGCGGGACGAACACCGGGGAGCTGTTTTTT. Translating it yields CASSAASGTNTGELFF.

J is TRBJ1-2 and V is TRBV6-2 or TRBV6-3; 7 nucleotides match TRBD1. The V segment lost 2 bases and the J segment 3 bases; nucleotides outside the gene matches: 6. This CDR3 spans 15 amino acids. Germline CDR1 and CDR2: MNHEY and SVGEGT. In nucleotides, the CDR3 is TGTGCCAGCAGTTACGAGGGACAGCTCTACTATGGCTACACCTTC. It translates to CASSYEGQLYYGYTF.

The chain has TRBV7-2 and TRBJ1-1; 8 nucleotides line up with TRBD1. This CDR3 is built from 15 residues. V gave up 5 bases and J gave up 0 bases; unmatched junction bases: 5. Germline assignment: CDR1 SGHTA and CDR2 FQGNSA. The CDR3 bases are TGTGCCAGCAGCCACCCGGGACAGGTGAACACTGAAGCTTTCTTT. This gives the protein CASSHPGQVNTEAFF.

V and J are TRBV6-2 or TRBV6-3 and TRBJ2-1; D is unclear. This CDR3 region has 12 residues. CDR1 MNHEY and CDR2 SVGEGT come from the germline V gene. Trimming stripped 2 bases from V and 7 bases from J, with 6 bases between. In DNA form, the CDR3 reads TGTGCCAGCAGTTACGGAGCGAATGAGCAGTTCTTC. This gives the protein CASSYGANEQFF.

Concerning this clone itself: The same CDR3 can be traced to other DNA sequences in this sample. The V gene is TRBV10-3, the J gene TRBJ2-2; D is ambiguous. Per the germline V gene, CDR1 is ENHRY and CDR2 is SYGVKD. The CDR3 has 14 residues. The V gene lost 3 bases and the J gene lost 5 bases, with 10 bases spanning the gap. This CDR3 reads CAISDAGDTGELFF. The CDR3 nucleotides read TGTGCCATCAGTGACGCCGGAGATACCGGGGAGCTGTTTTTT.